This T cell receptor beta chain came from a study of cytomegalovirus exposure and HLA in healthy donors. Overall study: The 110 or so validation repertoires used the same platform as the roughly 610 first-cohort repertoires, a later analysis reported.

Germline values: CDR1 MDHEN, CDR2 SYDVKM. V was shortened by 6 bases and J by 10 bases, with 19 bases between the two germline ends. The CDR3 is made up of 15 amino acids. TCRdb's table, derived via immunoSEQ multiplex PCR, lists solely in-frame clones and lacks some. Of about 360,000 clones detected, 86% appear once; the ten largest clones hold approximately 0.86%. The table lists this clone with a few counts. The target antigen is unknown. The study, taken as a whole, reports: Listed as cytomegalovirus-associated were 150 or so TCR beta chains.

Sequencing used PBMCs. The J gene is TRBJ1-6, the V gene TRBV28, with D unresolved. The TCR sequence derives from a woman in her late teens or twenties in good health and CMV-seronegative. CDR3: CASRPPGSGRSPLHF. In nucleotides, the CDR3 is TGTGCCAGCAGGCCCCCGGGATCGGGCAGGTCACCCCTCCACTTT.